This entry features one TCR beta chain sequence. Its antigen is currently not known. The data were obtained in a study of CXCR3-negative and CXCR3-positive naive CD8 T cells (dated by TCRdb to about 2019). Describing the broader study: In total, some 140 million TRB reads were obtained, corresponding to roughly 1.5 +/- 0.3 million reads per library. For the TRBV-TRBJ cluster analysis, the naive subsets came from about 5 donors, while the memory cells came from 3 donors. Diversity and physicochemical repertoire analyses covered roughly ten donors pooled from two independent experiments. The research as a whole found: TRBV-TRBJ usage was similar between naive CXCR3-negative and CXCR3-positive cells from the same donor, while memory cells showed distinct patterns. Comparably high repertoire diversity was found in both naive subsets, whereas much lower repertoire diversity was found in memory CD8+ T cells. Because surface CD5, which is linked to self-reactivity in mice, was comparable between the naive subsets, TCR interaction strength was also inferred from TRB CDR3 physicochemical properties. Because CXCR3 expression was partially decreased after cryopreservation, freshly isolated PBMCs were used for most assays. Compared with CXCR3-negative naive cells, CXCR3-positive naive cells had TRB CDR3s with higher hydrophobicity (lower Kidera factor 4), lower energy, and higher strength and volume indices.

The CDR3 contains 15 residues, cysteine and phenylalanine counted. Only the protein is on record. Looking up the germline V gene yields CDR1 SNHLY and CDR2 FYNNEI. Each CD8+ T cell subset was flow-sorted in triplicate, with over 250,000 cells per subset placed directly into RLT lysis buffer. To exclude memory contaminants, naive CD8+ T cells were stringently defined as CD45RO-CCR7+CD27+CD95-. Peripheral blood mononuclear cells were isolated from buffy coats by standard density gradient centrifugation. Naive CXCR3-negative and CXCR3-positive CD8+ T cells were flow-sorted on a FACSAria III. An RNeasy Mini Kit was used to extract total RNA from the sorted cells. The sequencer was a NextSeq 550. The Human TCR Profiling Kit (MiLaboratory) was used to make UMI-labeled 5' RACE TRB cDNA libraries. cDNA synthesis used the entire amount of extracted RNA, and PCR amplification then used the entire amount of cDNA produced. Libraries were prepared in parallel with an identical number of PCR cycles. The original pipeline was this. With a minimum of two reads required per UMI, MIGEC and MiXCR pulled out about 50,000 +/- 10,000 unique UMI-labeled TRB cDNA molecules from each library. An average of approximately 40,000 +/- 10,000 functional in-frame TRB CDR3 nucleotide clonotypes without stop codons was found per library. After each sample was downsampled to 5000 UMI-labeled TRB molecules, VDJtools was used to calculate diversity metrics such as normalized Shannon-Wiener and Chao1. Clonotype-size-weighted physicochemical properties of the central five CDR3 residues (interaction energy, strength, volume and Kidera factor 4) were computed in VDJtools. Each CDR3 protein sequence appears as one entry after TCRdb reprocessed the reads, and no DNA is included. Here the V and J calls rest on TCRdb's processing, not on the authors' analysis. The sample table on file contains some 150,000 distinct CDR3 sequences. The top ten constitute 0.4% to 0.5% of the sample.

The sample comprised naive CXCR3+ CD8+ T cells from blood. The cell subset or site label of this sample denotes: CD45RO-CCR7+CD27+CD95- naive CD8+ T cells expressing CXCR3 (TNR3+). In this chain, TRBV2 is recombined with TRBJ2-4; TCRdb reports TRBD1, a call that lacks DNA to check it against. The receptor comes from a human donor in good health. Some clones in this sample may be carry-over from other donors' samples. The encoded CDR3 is CASSPGQGAKNIQYF. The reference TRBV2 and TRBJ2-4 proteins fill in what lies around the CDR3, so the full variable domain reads EPEVTQTPSHQVTQMGQEVILRCVPISNHLYFYWYRQILGQKVEFLVSFYNNEISEKSEIFDDQFSVERPDGSNFTLKIRSTKLEDSAMYFCASSPGQGAKNIQYFGAGTRLSVL.